A selection of T cell receptor beta chains follows, all from one sample in a study of T cells in Graves' hyperthyroidism and ophthalmopathy. TCRdb redid the calling of the multiplex PCR reads with MiXCR, one entry per CDR3 protein. The sample contains 600,000 to 650,000 distinct CDR3 sequences, around 15% of which appear only once. Sequenced sample: blood. These receptors all stem from a woman aged 25 to 39 with Graves' hyperthyroidism. Each CDR3 is given with its conserved first and last residue. D genes are given only for firm matches. Some rows mark clone size as missing; the rest say once, few, many or name a class of expanded clone.

.	TRBV29-1	13	TRBJ2-7	many	CSVEERGSYEQYF	TGCAGCGTCGAAGAAAGGGGCTCCTACGAGCAGTACTTC
.	TRBV28	15	TRBJ2-3	.	CASSFWGRLSDTQYF	TGTGCCAGCAGTTTTTGGGGCAGACTCTCAGATACGCAGTATTTT
TRBD2	TRBV5-1	14	TRBJ2-5	.	CASSYGLEGETQYF	TGCGCCAGCAGCTACGGACTAGAGGGAGAGACCCAGTACTTC
.	TRBV6-1	16	TRBJ1-4	many	CATSQRWGSSNEKLFF	TGTGCCACCTCCCAAAGGTGGGGTTCGTCAAATGAAAAACTGTTTTTT
.	TRBV14	15	TRBJ1-3	few	CASTPTRDGGNTIYF	TGTGCCAGCACCCCAACCCGGGACGGCGGAAACACCATATATTTT
.	TRBV4-2	15	TRBJ2-7	.	CASSQDLRQYYEQYF	TGTGCCAGCAGCCAAGATCTTAGACAGTACTACGAGCAGTACTTC
.	TRBV12-3/TRBV12-4	14	TRBJ1-1	many	CASSSRDGWREAFF	TGTGCCAGCAGTTCCCGGGACGGGTGGCGTGAAGCTTTCTTT
.	TRBV11-3	14	TRBJ2-5	.	CASTQGEDQETQYF	TGTGCCAGCACCCAGGGGGAGGACCAAGAGACCCAGTACTTC
TRBD2	TRBV7-3	16	TRBJ2-1	many	CASSPRGSGSFDEQFF	TGTGCCAGCAGCCCCCGAGGTAGCGGGAGTTTCGATGAGCAGTTCTTC
TRBD2	TRBV7-2	13	TRBJ2-7	many	CASSLQAGDEQYF	TGTGCCAGCAGCTTACAAGCGGGAGACGAGCAGTACTTC
TRBD1	TRBV7-6	16	TRBJ2-3	many	CASSFPSQGATDTQYF	TGTGCCAGCAGCTTTCCATCACAGGGGGCCACAGATACGCAGTATTTT
.	TRBV27	14	TRBJ2-2	many	CASSPRLDAGELFF	TGTGCCAGCAGTCCCCGACTAGACGCCGGGGAGCTGTTTTTT
TRBD1	TRBV7-9	13	TRBJ2-7	few	CAILGTGRYEQYF	TGTGCCATTCTAGGGACAGGGCGCTACGAGCAGTACTTC
.	TRBV9	15	TRBJ2-1	.	CASSVALASYNEQFF	TGTGCCAGCAGCGTAGCTCTAGCGTCCTACAATGAGCAGTTCTTC
TRBD2	TRBV11-2	16	TRBJ2-7	.	CASSLDLAGVVDGQYF	TGTGCCAGCAGCTTAGACCTAGCGGGAGTGGTCGACGGGCAGTACTTC
.	TRBV7-2	15	TRBJ2-7	many	CASSREGGRLNEQYF	TGTGCCAGCAGCCGCGAAGGTGGGAGGCTGAACGAGCAGTACTTC
TRBD2	TRBV20-1	15	TRBJ2-5	many	CSATRPTSGQETQYF	TGCAGTGCTACCCGCCCGACTAGCGGACAAGAGACCCAGTACTTC